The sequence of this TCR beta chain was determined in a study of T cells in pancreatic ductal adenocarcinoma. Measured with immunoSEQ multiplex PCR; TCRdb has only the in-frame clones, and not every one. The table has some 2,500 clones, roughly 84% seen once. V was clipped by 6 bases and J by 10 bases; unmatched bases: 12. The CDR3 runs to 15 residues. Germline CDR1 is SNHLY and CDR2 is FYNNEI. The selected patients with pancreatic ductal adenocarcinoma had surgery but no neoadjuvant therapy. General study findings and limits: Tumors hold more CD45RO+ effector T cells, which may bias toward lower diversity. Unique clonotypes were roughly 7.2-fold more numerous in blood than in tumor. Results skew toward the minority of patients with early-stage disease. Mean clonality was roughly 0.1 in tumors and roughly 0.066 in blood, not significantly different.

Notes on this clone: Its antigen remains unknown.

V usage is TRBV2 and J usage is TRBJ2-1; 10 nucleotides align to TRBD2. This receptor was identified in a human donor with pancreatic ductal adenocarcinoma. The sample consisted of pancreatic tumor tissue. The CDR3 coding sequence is TGTGCCAGCAGATCGGCCATAGCGGGAGGTCGCGAGCAGTTCTTC. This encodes CASRSAIAGGREQFF.